This is a list of T cell receptor beta chains from one sample in a study of T cells after yellow fever vaccination. Each CDR3 protein gets one entry after TCRdb re-called the 5' RACE reads with MiXCR. The table lists some 500,000 distinct CDR3 sequences, roughly 12% of them singletons. The sample in question was PBMCs, obtained on the day of the yellow fever booster vaccination. Source of these receptors: a man aged 30 to 45 who received the YFV17D yellow fever vaccine. The CDR3 runs from the conserved cysteine through the conserved F or W. Fields, in order: clone size, V gene, D gene, J gene, CDR3 DNA, CDR3 protein. The D gene is left open where the match is weak. Not all rows give a size; the values are once, few, many and, for expanded clones, a class.

many	TRBV5-1	TRBD1	TRBJ2-2	TGCGCCAGCAGCACAGGACAGGGGAACACCGGGGAGCTGTTTTTT	CASSTGQGNTGELFF
few	TRBV10-3	-	TRBJ1-1	TGTGCCATCAGTGAGTCGGGGCTAACGGGGAACACTGAAGCTTTCTTT	CAISESGLTGNTEAFF
-	TRBV19	TRBD1	TRBJ1-5	TGTGCCAGTAGTAGGAATCCGGGACAGGGGCCCCAGCATTTT	CASSRNPGQGPQHF
few	TRBV10-2	-	TRBJ2-2	TGCGCCAGCAGTAATATCCTAGCCTCCACCGGGGAGCTGTTTTTT	CASSNILASTGELFF
few	TRBV20-1	-	TRBJ2-2	TGCAGTGCTAGTACCGGTACGAACACCGGGGAGCTGTTTTTT	CSASTGTNTGELFF
-	TRBV15	-	TRBJ2-3	TGTGCCACCAAGCTAGCGTTCCAACCAGAGGGCCCAGATACGCAGTATTTT	CATKLAFQPEGPDTQYF
-	TRBV20-1	TRBD1	TRBJ1-6	TGCAGTGCTAGAGATCCGGGGACAGGGGGGAGCTCCTATAATTCACCCCTCCACTTT	CSARDPGTGGSSYNSPLHF
few	TRBV9	-	TRBJ2-5	TGTGCCAGCAGCGAGGGAGGAGGGGAAGAGACCCAGTACTTC	CASSEGGGEETQYF
-	TRBV7-2	TRBD2	TRBJ2-1	TGTGCCAGCAGCCAGGGGCGGGAGGGCCTAAACTACAATGAGCAGTTCTTC	CASSQGREGLNYNEQFF
-	TRBV5-1	TRBD1	TRBJ1-5	TGCGCCAGCAGCATGAACCCAGGGGGGGATCAGCCCCAGCATTTT	CASSMNPGGDQPQHF
-	TRBV20-1	TRBD1	TRBJ2-3	TGCAGTGCTAGTGGAGGGGACAGGGCGGCAGATACGCAGTATTTT	CSASGGDRAADTQYF
-	TRBV18	-	TRBJ2-5	TGTGCCAGCTCACCGCGGGACGGCATCCAAGAGACCCAGTACTTC	CASSPRDGIQETQYF
-	TRBV14	-	TRBJ2-3	TGTGCCAGCAAAGAGGGCTGGGGGACGCCGCAGTATTTT	CASKEGWGTPQYF
-	TRBV5-8	TRBD2	TRBJ2-1	TGTGCCAGCAACCCCGGGACTAGCGAGTCAGATGAGCAGTTCTTC	CASNPGTSESDEQFF
-	TRBV4-1	-	TRBJ2-1	TGCGCCAGCAGCCAAGGGCGGTTGAGTGAGGACAATGAGCAGTTCTTC	CASSQGRLSEDNEQFF
-	TRBV29-1	TRBD1	TRBJ1-1	TGCAGCGCCCCGGACAGGGGATCGAACACTGAAGCTTTCTTT	CSAPDRGSNTEAFF
few	TRBV11-2	-	TRBJ2-1	TGTGCCAGCACCCGTGATGGCGGTGAGCAGTTCTTC	CASTRDGGEQFF
few	TRBV13	TRBD2	TRBJ2-7	TGTGCCAGCAGCTGGACTAGCTTGAAGGAGGAGCAGTACTTC	CASSWTSLKEEQYF
few	TRBV6-1	-	TRBJ2-3	TGTGCCAGCAGTGGGGACGGATCTCTAACGCAGTATTTT	CASSGDGSLTQYF
few	TRBV29-1	-	TRBJ1-2	TGCAGCGTTTCAGAGCCCGAACCTTGGGGTGGCTACACCTTC	CSVSEPEPWGGYTF
-	TRBV19	-	TRBJ1-1	TGTGCCAGTAGTAAAAGGACAGTACACACTGAAGCTTTCTTT	CASSKRTVHTEAFF
few	TRBV12-3/TRBV12-4	-	TRBJ2-1	TGTGCCAGCAGTTTACCCCAGGGATACAATGAGCAGTTCTTC	CASSLPQGYNEQFF
-	TRBV11-2	TRBD2	TRBJ2-1	TGTGCCAGCAGCGAACCGGGACTAGCGGGAGGGGGGTCCTACAATGAGCAGTTCTTC	CASSEPGLAGGGSYNEQFF
many	TRBV4-3	TRBD2	TRBJ2-1	TGCGCCAGCAGCCAAGAGGGACTAGCGGTAAATGAGCAGTTCTTC	CASSQEGLAVNEQFF
few	TRBV2	-	TRBJ2-7	TGTGCCAGCAGCTCCCACGAGACTTGGGGGAACGAGCAGTACTTC	CASSSHETWGNEQYF
-	TRBV15	-	TRBJ1-4	TGTGCCACCAGCAGAATCCGCATGGCTAATGAAAAACTGTTTTTT	CATSRIRMANEKLFF
-	TRBV14	-	TRBJ2-7	TGTGCCAGCCCCCGACCTGCCAGCCAATACTACGAGCAGTACTTC	CASPRPASQYYEQYF
few	TRBV25-1	-	TRBJ1-6	TGTGCCAGCAGTGACTCAGGAAGGGCGTTATCACCCCTCCACTTT	CASSDSGRALSPLHF
few	TRBV4-3	-	TRBJ2-2	TGCGCCAGCACGGTGTGGAACGGGTACGGGGAGCTGTTTTTT	CASTVWNGYGELFF
-	TRBV19	-	TRBJ2-7	TGTGCCAGTAGTATCGGCGGAGCCTACGAGCAGTACTTC	CASSIGGAYEQYF
few	TRBV15	-	TRBJ2-5	TGTGCCACCAGCAGAGCTTCGGGCCCACAAGAGACCCAGTACTTC	CATSRASGPQETQYF
few	TRBV18	TRBD2	TRBJ2-1	TGTGCCAGCTCACCAGGGGGGACTAGCCCCAATGAGCAGTTCTTC	CASSPGGTSPNEQFF
few	TRBV5-1	-	TRBJ2-5	TGCGCCAGCAGCGCAACCGAGTTAACCCAGTACTTC	CASSATELTQYF
many	TRBV28	-	TRBJ2-3	TGTGCCAGCAGTACGGGGTCGAATACGCAGTATTTT	CASSTGSNTQYF